This paragraph reports one T cell receptor beta chain. The data are from a study of blood T cell repertoires in COVID-19. The germline CDR1 and CDR2 sequences are SGHAT and FQNNGV. V dropped 5 bases and J dropped 3; count of bases not matched to a gene: 5. The CDR3 contains 15 residues. Recruitment covered over 20 US areas and drew participants whose ages spanned roughly 18 to 100 years. Clinical history as reported by participants underpinned cohort assignment. Libraries were prepared by immunoSEQ multiplex PCR; TCRdb keeps only in-frame clonotypes and omits some of them. The sample has about 160,000 clones; roughly 80% are singletons.

The source material was PBMCs or T cells enriched from blood (not recorded which). This receptor was taken from a woman aged 40 to 50 with acute COVID-19. The rearrangement joins TRBV11-2 to TRBJ2-7; 12 positions agree with TRBD1. The CDR3 nucleotides read TGTGCCAGCAGCCCAGGGACAGGGGGCTTCTACGAGCAGTACTTC. This codes for CASSPGTGGFYEQYF.